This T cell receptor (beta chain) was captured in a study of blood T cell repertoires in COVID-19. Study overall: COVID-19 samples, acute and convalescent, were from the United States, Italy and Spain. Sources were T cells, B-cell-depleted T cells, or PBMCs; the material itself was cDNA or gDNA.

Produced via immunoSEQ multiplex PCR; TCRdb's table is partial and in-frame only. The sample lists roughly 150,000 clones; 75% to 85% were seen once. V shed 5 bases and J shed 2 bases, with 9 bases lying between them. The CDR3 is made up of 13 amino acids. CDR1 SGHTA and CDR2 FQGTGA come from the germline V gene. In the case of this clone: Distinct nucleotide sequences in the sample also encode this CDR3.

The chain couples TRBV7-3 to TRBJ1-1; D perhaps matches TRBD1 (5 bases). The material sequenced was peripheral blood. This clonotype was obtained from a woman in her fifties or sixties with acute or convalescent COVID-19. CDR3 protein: CASSRQGNTEAFF. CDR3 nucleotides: TGTGCCAGCAGCCGCCAGGGTAACACTGAAGCTTTCTTT.